These 12 T cell receptor beta chains were sequenced from one sample in a study of cytomegalovirus exposure and HLA in healthy donors. Primers for the PCR totalled 60 Vbeta and 13 Jbeta. TCRdb keeps only in-frame clones here, not all; method: immunoSEQ multiplex PCR. The sample carries 170,000 or so clones, just over 75% recorded once. The sequencing sample was made of PBMCs. These receptors were obtained from a woman aged 25 to 45 in good health and CMV-seropositive.

The CDR3 DNA sequence: TGTGCCTGGACTCCAGCGGGAGTTCGGTACGAGCAGTACTTC. Its protein product is CAWTPAGVRYEQYF. The chain joins TRBV30 to TRBJ2-7; 8 bases agree with TRBD2. The junction had 9 bases not matched to a gene; V was cut back by 4 bases and J by 4 bases. The CDR3 sequence is 14 residues long. The germline V gene encodes CDR1 GTSNPN and CDR2 SVGIG (reference sequence).

V usage is TRBV5-1 and J usage is TRBJ1-3, with no clear D. The CDR3 sequence is 19 residues long. Germline loops: CDR1 SGHRS, CDR2 YFSETQ. V lost 3 bases to trimming and J lost 0 bases, with 22 bases between them. The DNA of the CDR3 is TGCGCCAGCAGCTCCAGACGCACTACCCTAAAGAGCTCTGGAAACACCATATATTTT. This translates into CASSSRRTTLKSSGNTIYF.

The CDR3 bases are TGTGCCAGCAGTTTATGGGAACTAGCGGGAGGGCCGGGGGAGCAGTACTTC. Translated, it gives CASSLWELAGGPGEQYF. The chain combines TRBV28 with TRBJ2-7, with 13 bases aligning to TRBD2. From germline, CDR1 is MDHEN and CDR2 SYDVKM. The CDR3 has 17 amino acids. J gave up 7 bases and V 0 bases, and 9 bases lay outside the gene matches.

The chain's CDR3 is CASSSQGVVQETQYF. CDR3 DNA sequence: TGTGCCAGCAGTAGTCAGGGCGTAGTCCAAGAGACCCAGTACTTC. This rearrangement joins TRBV2 to TRBJ2-5; perhaps TRBD1 as D (5 bases). The germline gives CDR1 SNHLY, CDR2 FYNNEI. The CDR3 consists of 15 residues. The germline V and J ends were trimmed by 5 bases and 1 base, with 14 bases remaining between them.

The chain is built from TRBV19 and TRBJ1-5; D call uncertain. This CDR3 contains 12 residues. Germline V gives CDR1 LNHDA, CDR2 SQIVND (reference sequence). The germline V and J ends were trimmed by 3 bases and 6 bases, with 6 bases remaining between them. The CDR3 DNA reads TGTGCCAGTAGTATCGGGGTTCAGCCCCAGCATTTT. This gives the protein CASSIGVQPQHF. Together with reference TRBV19 and TRBJ1-5, the CDR3 gives the full variable domain: DGGITQSPKYLFRKEGQNVTLSCEQNLNHDAMYWYRQDPGQGLRLIYYSQIVNDFQKGDIAEGYSVSREKKESFPLTVTSAQKNPTAFYLCASSIGVQPQHFGDGTRLSIL.

The rearrangement links TRBV7-2 to TRBJ2-5; 14 bases are a match to TRBD2. The V gene's germline CDR1 is SGHTA and CDR2 FQGNSA. V gave up 5 bases and J gave up 4 bases; unmatched junction bases: 12. CDR3 size: 18 residues. The CDR3 region is CASSVPGTSGRGGETQYF. The CDR3, as DNA: TGTGCCAGCAGCGTTCCCGGGACTAGCGGGAGAGGCGGAGAGACCCAGTACTTC.

The gene calls are TRBV27 and TRBJ1-3; D is undetermined. Per the germline V gene, CDR1 is MNHEY and CDR2 is SMNVEV (reference sequence). V was cut by 0 bases and J by 0 bases, with 3 bases left in between. There are 14 residues in the CDR3. CDR3 nucleotide sequence: TGTGCCAGCAGTTTATCCCGCTCTGGAAACACCATATATTTT. Translating gives CASSLSRSGNTIYF.

This clone has just one count. The rearrangement joins TRBV28 to TRBJ2-5; TRBD2 matches 9 bases. V lost 3 bases to trimming and J lost 2 bases; unmatched junction nucleotides: 10. Germline V CDR1 and CDR2: MDHEN, SYDVKM. The CDR3 loop spans 17 amino acids. The CDR3: CASSFVAGDTSQETQYF. In DNA, the CDR3 is TGTGCCAGCAGTTTCGTAGCGGGAGATACCTCTCAAGAGACCCAGTACTTC.

The chain employs TRBV5-6 and TRBJ1-5, with TRBD1 matching 8 bases. Germline assignment: CDR1 SGHDT and CDR2 YYEEEE. The CDR3 is 14 residues long. J was trimmed by 3 bases and V by 3 bases; bases with no gene match: 2. CDR3 DNA sequence: TGTGCCAGCAGCTCGACAGGGGTCAATCAGCCCCAGCATTTT. Its translation: CASSSTGVNQPQHF.

This clone was detected a few times. An end of the junction does not agree with germline; a read error may underlie this. The chain couples TRBV5-1 to TRBJ2-3; TRBD1 is a possible D gene (6 bases). CDR1 and CDR2 from the germline V gene are SGHRS and YFSETQ. The CDR3 length is 16 residues. The CDR3 nucleotides read TGCGCCAGCGGCTTATTGGGCAGGGGTTTGGCAGATACGCAGTATTTT. It yields the protein CASGLLGRGLADTQYF.

The rearrangement uses TRBV15 and TRBJ1-4; TRBD1 is a possible D gene (5 bases). The CDR3 is 16 residues long. Trimming took off 0 bases at V and 5 bases at J, with 13 bases between the two ends. CDR1 and CDR2 (germline): LNHNV, YYDKDF (reference sequence). Written as DNA, the CDR3 is TGTGCCACCAGCAGAGATCGGGGGTCCGTGAATGAAAAACTGTTTTTT. Translating gives CATSRDRGSVNEKLFF. The whole variable domain, remainder taken from reference TRBV15 and TRBJ1-4, is DAMVIQNPRYQVTQFGKPVTLSCSQTLNHNVMYWYQQKSSQAPKLLFHYYDKDFNNEADTPDNFQSRRPNTSFCFLDIRSPGLGDTAMYLCATSRDRGSVNEKLFFGSGTQLSVL.

V and J are TRBV10-3 and TRBJ2-5; 7 positions agree with TRBD1. Gene TRBJ2-7 matches the end of the DNA better, so the J call may be wrong. Per the germline V gene, CDR1 is ENHRY and CDR2 is SYGVKD. This CDR3 region has 12 residues. CDR3 in amino acids: CAIRDRSYEQYF. CDR3 in DNA: TGTGCCATCAGGGACAGGTCCTACGAGCAGTACTTC.